This TCR beta chain was captured in a study of response to subunit inactivated influenza vaccine. The CDR3 covers 14 residues. CDR1 is DFQATT, CDR2 SNEGSKA, per germline (reference sequence). V shed 6 bases and J 0 bases; nucleotides not matched to a gene: 6. TCRdb processed the RT-PCR reads anew with MiXCR; each CDR3 protein has one entry. Of 500,000 to 600,000 distinct CDR3 sequences listed, 13% were seen once; the top ten hold around 12%. On this clonotype: What it binds is unknown.

General observations from the study: With each seasonal influenza vaccination, the authors suggested, few new T cells are recruited.

The rearrangement links TRBV20-1 to TRBJ2-3; 7 nucleotides match TRBD2. The TCR comes from a man aged 45-65 years who received an inactivated influenza vaccine. The source material was PBMCs from blood, sampled 35 to 45 days after vaccination. This chain's CDR3 is CSAKERGSTDTQYF. CDR3 coding DNA: TGCAGTGCCAAGGAGCGGGGTAGCACAGATACGCAGTATTTT.